A selection of T cell receptor beta chains follows, all from one sample in a study of shared clonotypes between healthy human individuals. The repertoire was sequenced with immunoSEQ multiplex PCR; TCRdb's copy has only in-frame clones and lacks some. This sample has approximately 530,000 clones, with around 96% found just once. Material: naive CD4+ T cells sorted from blood. All receptors come from a woman aged 25-40 years in good health. CDR3s include the opening cysteine and the closing phenylalanine or tryptophan. The order of the fields is V gene, J gene, clone size, D gene, CDR3 protein, CDR3 DNA. A D gene is named only where the DNA matches it firmly. Size is omitted from some rows. Given values are once, few, many or a class for expanded clones.

>TRBV7-9|TRBJ2-1|-|TRBD1
CASSKAGGSYNEQFF
TGTGCCAGCAGCAAAGCAGGGGGCTCCTACAATGAGCAGTTCTTC
>TRBV7-2|TRBJ1-2|-|TRBD1
CASSSPGQGAYGYTF
TGTGCCAGCAGCTCCCCCGGGCAGGGGGCCTATGGCTACACCTTC
>TRBV10-3|TRBJ2-1|-|-
CAISGVGGKSSYNEQFF
TGTGCCATCAGTGGGGTAGGCGGGAAAAGCTCCTACAATGAGCAGTTCTTC
>TRBV18|TRBJ2-4|-|-
CASSPGQAKNIQYF
TGTGCCAGCTCACCAGGGCAGGCCAAAAACATTCAGTACTTC
>TRBV18|TRBJ2-7|-|TRBD2
CASSPATSGLIEQYF
TGTGCCAGCTCACCTGCGACTAGCGGGCTGATCGAGCAGTACTTC
>TRBV18|TRBJ2-7|-|-
CASSPRLLARSSYEQYF
TGTGCCAGCTCACCCCGGCTCCTAGCGAGGAGCTCCTACGAGCAGTACTTC
>TRBV2|TRBJ2-1|once|-
CASSTRTDNEQFF
TGTGCCAGCAGCACGCGGACCGACAATGAGCAGTTCTTC
>TRBV6-5|TRBJ1-4|-|TRBD1
CASSYRTGWNEKLFF
TGTGCCAGCAGTTACCGGACAGGCTGGAATGAAAAACTGTTTTTT
>TRBV7-2|TRBJ1-5|-|TRBD1
CASSLIRGQPNQPQHF
TGTGCCAGCAGCTTAATACGGGGACAGCCCAATCAGCCCCAGCATTTT
>TRBV5-6|TRBJ1-3|-|TRBD1
CASSLARGTGNTIYF
TGTGCCAGCAGCTTGGCCAGGGGGACAGGAAACACCATATATTTT
>TRBV7-9|TRBJ1-1|-|-
CASSLQGKNTEAFF
TGTGCCAGCAGCTTACAGGGGAAGAACACTGAAGCTTTCTTT
>TRBV28|TRBJ2-7|-|-
CASSFRDARWEQYF
TGTGCCAGCAGTTTTCGCGACGCCCGATGGGAGCAGTACTTC
>TRBV7-2|TRBJ2-2|-|-
CASSPHGRETGELFF
TGTGCCAGCAGCCCCCATGGACGGGAAACCGGGGAGCTGTTTTTT
>TRBV27|TRBJ2-1|-|TRBD2
CASSPTSGSSHNEQFF
TGTGCCAGCAGTCCAACTAGCGGGAGCTCCCACAATGAGCAGTTCTTC
>TRBV18|TRBJ2-3|-|TRBD2
CASSPTSGNTDTQYF
TGTGCCAGCTCACCCACTAGCGGGAACACAGATACGCAGTATTTT
>TRBV15|TRBJ2-7|-|TRBD1
CATSRDRGGDEQYF
TGTGCCACCAGCAGAGATCGAGGGGGCGACGAGCAGTACTTC
>TRBV5-6|TRBJ2-7|-|-
CASSGWDRAFYEQYF
TGTGCCAGCAGCGGGTGGGACCGAGCCTTTTACGAGCAGTACTTC
>TRBV11-3|TRBJ2-3|-|TRBD2
CASSRDYSTDTQYF
TGTGCCAGCAGCCGGGACTACAGCACAGATACGCAGTATTTT
>TRBV11-2|TRBJ1-5|-|-
CASSFSQAEGPQHF
TGTGCCAGCAGCTTTAGCCAGGCCGAGGGGCCCCAGCATTTT
>TRBV6-6|TRBJ1-1|-|-
CASSSRTGNTEAFF
TGTGCCAGCAGTTCCCGGACGGGCAACACTGAAGCTTTCTTT
>TRBV7-9|TRBJ2-3|-|-
CASSLVPSRTLTDTQYF
TGTGCCAGCAGCTTAGTCCCTAGCAGGACCCTCACAGATACGCAGTATTTT
>TRBV5-5|TRBJ2-7|-|TRBD2
CASSTQAGGSYEQYF
TGTGCCAGCAGCACCCAAGCGGGAGGGTCCTACGAGCAGTACTTC
>TRBV11-2|TRBJ2-7|-|-
CASTGLTGSYEQYF
TGTGCCAGCACTGGGCTAACGGGTTCCTACGAGCAGTACTTC
>TRBV9|TRBJ1-5|-|TRBD1
CASSVGGTGYQPQHF
TGTGCCAGCAGCGTAGGCGGGACAGGGTACCAGCCCCAGCATTTT
>TRBV28|TRBJ2-7|-|TRBD1
CASSLGTVKYEQYF
TGTGCCAGCAGTTTAGGGACAGTCAAATACGAGCAGTACTTC
>TRBV28|TRBJ1-4|-|-
CASSQGTENEKLFF
TGTGCCAGCAGTCAGGGGACGGAAAATGAAAAACTGTTTTTT
>TRBV18|TRBJ1-1|-|TRBD1
CASSPRAGGFTEAFF
TGTGCCAGCTCACCACGGGCAGGGGGCTTTACTGAAGCTTTCTTT
>TRBV11-3|TRBJ2-1|-|-
CASSLEQGRNEQFF
TGTGCCAGCAGCTTAGAACAGGGAAGGAATGAGCAGTTCTTC
>TRBV19|TRBJ1-4|-|-
CASNQIAGHNEKLFF
TGTGCCAGTAACCAAATCGCCGGACATAATGAAAAACTGTTTTTT
>TRBV6-5|TRBJ2-7|-|-
CASRTNRDSSYEQYF
TGTGCCAGCAGAACGAACCGGGACTCCTCCTACGAGCAGTACTTC
>TRBV28|TRBJ2-3|few|-
CASSLYSVSDTQYF
TGTGCCAGCAGTTTATATTCGGTTTCAGATACGCAGTATTTT
>TRBV4-2|TRBJ1-4|-|-
CASSQADKTNEKLFF
TGTGCCAGCAGCCAAGCGGATAAAACTAATGAAAAACTGTTTTTT
>TRBV29-1|TRBJ2-2|-|-
CSVTIYTGELFF
TGCAGCGTGACAATTTATACCGGGGAGCTGTTTTTT
>TRBV27|TRBJ1-4|-|-
CASSTPGEGEKLFF
TGTGCCAGCAGTACCCCAGGGGAGGGAGAAAAACTGTTTTTT
>TRBV5-1|TRBJ2-5|-|-
CASSFRGGETQYF
TGCGCCAGCAGCTTCAGGGGAGGGGAGACCCAGTACTTC
>TRBV30|TRBJ2-6|-|-
CAWSVTRSGANVLTF
TGTGCCTGGAGTGTAACACGGTCCGGGGCCAACGTCCTGACTTTC
>TRBV5-5|TRBJ2-7|-|TRBD2
CASSLVAGGAYEQYF
TGTGCCAGCAGCTTGGTGGCGGGAGGGGCCTACGAGCAGTACTTC
>TRBV5-1|TRBJ2-3|-|TRBD2
CASSLAGGPADTQYF
TGCGCCAGCAGCTTAGCGGGAGGGCCTGCAGATACGCAGTATTTT
>TRBV18|TRBJ1-1|-|TRBD1
CASSQGTGEAFF
TGTGCCAGCTCACAGGGGACAGGTGAAGCTTTCTTT
>TRBV5-4|TRBJ2-1|-|TRBD2
CASSLMRAGDYNEQFF
TGTGCCAGCAGCTTAATGAGAGCGGGAGACTACAATGAGCAGTTCTTC
>TRBV6-6|TRBJ2-2|-|TRBD1
CASSYGQATTGELFF
TGTGCCAGCAGTTACGGACAGGCTACCACCGGGGAGCTGTTTTTT
>TRBV6-6|TRBJ2-7|-|TRBD1
CASNTQGGSTDEQYF
TGTGCCAGCAACACCCAAGGGGGCTCTACTGACGAGCAGTACTTC
>TRBV28|TRBJ2-1|-|-
CASSHYATGQLNEQFF
TGTGCCAGCAGTCATTATGCAACAGGGCAACTCAATGAGCAGTTCTTC
>TRBV28|TRBJ2-7|-|-
CASSFQGRHYEQYF
TGTGCCAGCAGTTTCCAGGGACGCCACTACGAGCAGTACTTC
>TRBV6-5|TRBJ1-4|-|-
CASKYVSTPNEKLFF
TGTGCCAGCAAGTACGTCTCCACTCCCAATGAAAAACTGTTTTTT
>TRBV6-5|TRBJ2-7|-|TRBD1
CASSFLRDRTFEQYF
TGTGCCAGCAGTTTCCTCCGGGACAGGACCTTCGAGCAGTACTTC
>TRBV2|TRBJ2-7|-|-
CASKGQGKDEQYF
TGTGCCAGCAAAGGCCAGGGTAAAGACGAGCAGTACTTC
>TRBV18|TRBJ1-5|-|-
CASSLDQEEPQHF
TGTGCCAGCTCACTCGACCAGGAAGAGCCCCAGCATTTT
>TRBV6-4|TRBJ1-1|-|-
CASSDRGEAFF
TGTGCCAGCAGTGACAGGGGTGAAGCTTTCTTT
>TRBV19|TRBJ2-1|-|-
CASSYRPGPSHNEQFF
TGTGCCAGTAGTTACCGACCGGGACCATCGCACAATGAGCAGTTCTTC
>TRBV6-5|TRBJ2-5|-|-
CASSYARGQETQYF
TGTGCCAGCAGTTATGCAAGGGGCCAAGAGACCCAGTACTTC